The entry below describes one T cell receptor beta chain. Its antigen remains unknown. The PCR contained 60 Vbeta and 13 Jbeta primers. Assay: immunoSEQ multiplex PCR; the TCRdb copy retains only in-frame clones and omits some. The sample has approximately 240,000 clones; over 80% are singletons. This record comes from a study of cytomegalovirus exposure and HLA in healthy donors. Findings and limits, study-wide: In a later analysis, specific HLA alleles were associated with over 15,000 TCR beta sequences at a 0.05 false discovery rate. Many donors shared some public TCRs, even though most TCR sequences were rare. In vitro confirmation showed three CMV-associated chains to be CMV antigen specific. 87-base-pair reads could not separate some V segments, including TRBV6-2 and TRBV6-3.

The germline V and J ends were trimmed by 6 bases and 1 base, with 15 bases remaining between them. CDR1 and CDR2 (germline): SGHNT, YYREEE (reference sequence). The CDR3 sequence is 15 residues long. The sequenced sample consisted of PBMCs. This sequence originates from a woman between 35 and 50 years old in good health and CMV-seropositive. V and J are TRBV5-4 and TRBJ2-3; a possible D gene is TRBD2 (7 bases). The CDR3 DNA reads TGTGCCAGCAATCAAGGGGGGGGAGGCACAGATACGCAGTATTTT. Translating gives CASNQGGGGTDTQYF.